Given below is one T cell receptor (beta chain) in context. The antigen it recognizes is unknown. Base qualities are missing; no much larger clone stands one base away. This sample is drawn from a study of shared clonotypes between healthy human individuals (dated by TCRdb to the early 2020s). Background on the whole study: A couple of women and a few men aged 18 to 49 years were included in the cohort. To estimate repertoire size and how much clonotype sharing occurs between individuals, the study deeply sequenced the blood TCR repertoires of five healthy adults. To increase sequencing depth and limit assay-specific biases, TCR repertoire library preparation and sequencing were carried out by different laboratories using diverse techniques. Between about 0.94 and 8.9 billion PBMCs per donor were obtained by leukapheresis. For each donor, CD4 naive and CD4 memory were each run on three plates, CD8 naive on two plates, and CD8 memory on one plate. Overall study outcomes, separate from this receptor: Only blood was sampled, and tissue TCR repertoires likely differ from those in blood. Compared with non-shared clonotypes, the clonotypes found in all four sorted-subset donors had higher generation probabilities. Because the study included only a small number of donors, the genetic and exposure-history diversity represented was limited. Pairwise subsampling led to the expectation that sequencing depth would affect the degree of clonotype sharing among donors. Incomplete sequencing was indicated by rarefaction of sorted-subset datasets, despite the large sequencing depth. When several donors were compared, the shared fraction of clonotypes was 5% to 6.5% for naive CD4, 3.5% to 4% for naive CD8, about 2.4% for memory CD4, and less than 0.5% for memory CD8. Naive subsets generally had larger estimated clonotype richness than memory subsets.

Donors were healthy HIV-negative adults with no recently reported acute infections or vaccinations. Only Caucasian adults living in Nashville, Tennessee, USA were represented among the donors. CD4+ T cells were enriched by magnetic negative selection, after which naive cells were positively selected on CD45RA and the negative fraction was taken as the memory subset. Blood was collected by leukapheresis, and PBMCs were isolated by Ficoll-Histopaque density gradient centrifugation and then cryopreserved in liquid nitrogen vapor phase. Analytical flow cytometry was used to check the purity and quantity of each magnetically sorted T cell population. Genomic DNA was isolated from each sorted fraction and quantified by UV absorbance on a Nanodrop 2000c. Here V drops 8 bases and J drops 6 bases, and the junction holds 5 bases not matched to any gene. CDR1 is given as MDHEN and CDR2 as SYDVKM, both from the germline V gene. From its cysteine to its phenylalanine, the CDR3 spans 12 amino acids. The sequence is cut down to CDR3 DNA, 36 bases in frame from base 1.

Using the deep immunoSEQ assay, multiplex PCR amplified TCR CDR3 regions from genomic DNA. For each cell subset, the extracted genomic DNA was distributed evenly across all wells of several immunoSEQ 96-well plates, and each plate served as one replicate. For sorted subsets, approximately 200 ng of genomic DNA, equivalent to around 29,000 T cell genomes, went into each replicate PCR. Purified libraries were measured with a Qubit 3.0 fluorometer, size-checked on a Bioanalyzer 2100, and measured again with the KAPA Library Quantification kit. Every immunoSEQ 96-well plate was sequenced on a dedicated single-read 150-cycle Illumina NextSeq 550 flow cell. The paper's data handling went like this. Because the immunoSEQ output held only junctional sequences and lacked quality scores, the filtering could not match the filtering applied to full-length reads. Sequences were annotated with PyIR, a Python wrapper for IgBLAST v1.9, and V/J genes and CDR3 were assigned using IMGT germline references. Reads with weak V/J assignments (E-value above 1e-6), missing CDR3, stop codons, out-of-frame junctions, or ambiguous translated residues were removed. V3J clonotypes were defined as sequences sharing the same inferred V gene, J gene, and CDR3 amino acid sequence. Percentage overlap between repertoires was computed as shared unique clonotypes divided by the size of the smaller repertoire. Repertoire richness was assessed with RTK rarefaction, the Chao1 estimator, and Recon v2.1 estimates of unobserved clonotypes. Generation probabilities were computed with OLGA for all TCRbeta clonotypes obtained by the gDNA method from a handful of donors. Entries here come from immuneACCESS through TCRdb and include only in-frame sequences with V and J called. Some clones fail to appear in such tables; in the studies checked, an unresolved V gene covers under half of the shortfall, and the cause of the remainder is unknown. That table gives V, J and clone size, and the DNA gave D and trimming. The sample profile shows a few million clones; 80% to 95% of them were found once. The biggest ten clones account for approximately 0.4% of the sample.

The sequencing input was naive CD4+ T cells from PBMCs. The cell subset or site label, read with the paper, signifies: CD45RA+ positively selected. This TCR came from a young man in good health. Some clones in this sample may be carry-over from other donors' samples. The chain employs TRBV28 and TRBJ1-1; TRBD1 agrees with 8 junctional bases. The nucleotides are TGTGCCAGCCAGGGGGCAGGATCTGAAGCTTTCTTT. Its coded protein is CASQGAGSEAFF.